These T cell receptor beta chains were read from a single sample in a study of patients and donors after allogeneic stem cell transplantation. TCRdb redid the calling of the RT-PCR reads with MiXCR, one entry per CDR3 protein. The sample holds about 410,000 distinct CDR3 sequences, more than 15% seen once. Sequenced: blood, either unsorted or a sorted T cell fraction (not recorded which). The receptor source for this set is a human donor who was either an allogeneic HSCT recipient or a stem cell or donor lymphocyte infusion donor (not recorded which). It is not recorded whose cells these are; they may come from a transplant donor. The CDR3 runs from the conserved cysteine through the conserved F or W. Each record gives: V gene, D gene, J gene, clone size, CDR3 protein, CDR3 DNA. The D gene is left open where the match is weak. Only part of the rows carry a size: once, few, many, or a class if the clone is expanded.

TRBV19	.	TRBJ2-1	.	CASTKPGPNYNEQFF	TGTGCCAGTACCAAACCGGGACCGAACTACAATGAGCAGTTCTTC
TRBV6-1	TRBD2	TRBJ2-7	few	CASRSGTSGRGYEQYF	TGTGCCAGCAGATCCGGGACTAGCGGGAGAGGCTACGAGCAGTACTTC
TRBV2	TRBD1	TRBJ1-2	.	CASGKGTGFYGYTF	TGTGCCAGCGGGAAGGGGACAGGATTCTATGGCTACACCTTC
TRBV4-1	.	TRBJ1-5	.	CASSQVLGWGKQPQHF	TGCGCCAGCAGCCAGGTCCTCGGGTGGGGCAAGCAGCCCCAGCATTTT
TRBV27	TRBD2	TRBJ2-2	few	CASSLLLAGNTGELFF	TGTGCCAGCAGTTTACTACTAGCGGGGAACACCGGGGAGCTGTTTTTT
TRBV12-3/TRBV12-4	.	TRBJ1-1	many	CASSPWVGGGQNTEAFF	TGTGCCAGCAGTCCATGGGTCGGGGGGGGGCAGAACACTGAAGCTTTCTTT
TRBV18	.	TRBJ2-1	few	CASSPIIHEQFF	TGTGCCAGCTCACCAATTATCCATGAGCAGTTCTTC
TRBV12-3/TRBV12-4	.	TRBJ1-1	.	CASTGLGEAFF	TGTGCCAGCACTGGACTAGGTGAAGCTTTCTTT
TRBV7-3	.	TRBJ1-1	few	CASSSTRGNMNTEAFF	TGTGCCAGCAGCTCAACCAGGGGAAACATGAACACTGAAGCTTTCTTT
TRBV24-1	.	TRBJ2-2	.	CATSDFRAGQELFF	TGTGCCACCAGTGATTTCAGAGCAGGGCAGGAGCTGTTTTTT
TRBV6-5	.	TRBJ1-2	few	CASSSTVTNYGYTF	TGTGCCAGCAGTTCGACAGTTACTAACTATGGCTACACCTTC
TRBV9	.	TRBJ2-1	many	CASSVGPYNEQFF	TGTGCCAGCAGCGTAGGACCGTACAATGAGCAGTTCTTC
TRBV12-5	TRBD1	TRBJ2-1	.	CASATKGTALSSYNEQFF	TGTGCTAGTGCCACCAAGGGGACAGCCTTGAGCTCCTACAATGAGCAGTTCTTC
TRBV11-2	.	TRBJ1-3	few	CASSSLRRDFSGNTIYF	TGTGCCAGCAGCAGTCTGAGGCGCGACTTTTCTGGAAACACCATATATTTT
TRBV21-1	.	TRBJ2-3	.	CASSKKTPGRKSTDTQYF	TGTGCCAGCAGCAAAAAAACGCCCGGACGGAAAAGCACAGATACGCAGTATTTT
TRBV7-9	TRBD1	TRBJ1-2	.	CASSLPGTGLGYGYTF	TGTGCCAGCAGCTTACCCGGGACAGGCCTCGGCTATGGCTACACCTTC
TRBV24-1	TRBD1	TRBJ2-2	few	CATSPSDRGITGELFF	TGTGCCACCAGCCCCTCGGACAGGGGGATCACCGGGGAGCTGTTTTTT
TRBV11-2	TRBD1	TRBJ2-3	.	CASTWTGGSTDTQYF	TGTGCCAGCACCTGGACAGGGGGATCCACAGATACGCAGTATTTT
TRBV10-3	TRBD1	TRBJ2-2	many	CAISESSGGTGELFF	TGTGCCATCAGTGAGTCGTCAGGGGGAACCGGGGAGCTGTTTTTT
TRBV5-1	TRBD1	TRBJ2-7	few	CASSWTGDEQYF	TGCGCCAGCAGCTGGACAGGTGACGAGCAGTACTTC
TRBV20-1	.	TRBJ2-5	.	CSARVPPAETQYF	TGCAGTGCTAGAGTCCCTCCAGCGGAGACCCAGTACTTC
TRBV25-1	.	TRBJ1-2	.	CATYSGANYGYTF	TGTGCCACCTATTCCGGGGCTAACTATGGCTACACCTTC
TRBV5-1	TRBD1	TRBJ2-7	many	CASSLGGQGSYEQYF	TGCGCCAGCAGCTTGGGGGGACAGGGTAGCTACGAGCAGTACTTC
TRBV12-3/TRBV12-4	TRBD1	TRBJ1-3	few	CASSIGQGRNTIYF	TGTGCCAGCAGTATCGGACAGGGCAGAAACACCATATATTTT
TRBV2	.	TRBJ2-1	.	CASAQGKGNEQFF	TGTGCCAGCGCACAGGGAAAGGGAAATGAGCAGTTCTTC
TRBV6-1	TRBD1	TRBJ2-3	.	CASPKGGTGVTDTQYF	TGTGCCAGCCCAAAGGGGGGGACAGGGGTCACAGATACGCAGTATTTT
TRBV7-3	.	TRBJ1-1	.	CASSLIGGGDTEAFF	TGTGCCAGCAGCTTAATAGGCGGGGGCGACACTGAAGCTTTCTTT
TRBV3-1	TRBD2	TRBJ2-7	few	CASSPRTSWEQYF	TGTGCCAGCAGCCCTAGGACTAGTTGGGAGCAGTACTTC
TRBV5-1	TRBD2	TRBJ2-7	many	CASSLLGTSAYEQYF	TGCGCCAGCAGCCTGCTAGGGACTAGCGCCTACGAGCAGTACTTC
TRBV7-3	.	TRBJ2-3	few	CASSLTLGSTDTQYF	TGTGCCAGCAGCTTAACGTTGGGCAGCACAGATACGCAGTATTTT
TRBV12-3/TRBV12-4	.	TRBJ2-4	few	CASSLRGGGKGNIQYF	TGTGCCAGCAGTCTAAGGGGAGGAGGAAAGGGAAACATTCAGTACTTC
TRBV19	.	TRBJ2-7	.	CASSMGAGEGYEQYF	TGTGCCAGTAGTATGGGGGCGGGAGAAGGCTACGAGCAGTACTTC
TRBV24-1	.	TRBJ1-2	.	CATSDRDSPRGYTF	TGTGCCACCAGTGATCGGGACTCCCCCCGGGGCTACACCTTC
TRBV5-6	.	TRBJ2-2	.	CASSFRTTNTGELFF	TGTGCCAGCAGCTTCCGGACAACGAACACCGGGGAGCTGTTTTTT
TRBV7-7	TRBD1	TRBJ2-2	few	CASSLGDRRTGELFF	TGTGCTAGCAGCTTAGGGGACAGACGGACCGGGGAGCTGTTTTTT
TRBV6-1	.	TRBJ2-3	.	CASRKDSWDTQYF	TGTGCCAGCAGAAAGGACTCCTGGGATACGCAGTATTTT
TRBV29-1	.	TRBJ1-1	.	CSVFVTGTPNTEAFF	TGCAGCGTTTTCGTAACAGGCACCCCCAACACTGAAGCTTTCTTT
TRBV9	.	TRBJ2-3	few	CASSLNPHTQYF	TGTGCCAGCAGCCTCAACCCCCATACGCAGTATTTT
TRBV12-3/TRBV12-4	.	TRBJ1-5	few	CASSSVGNQPQHF	TGTGCCAGCAGCTCAGTAGGAAATCAGCCCCAGCATTTT
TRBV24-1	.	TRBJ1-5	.	CATSGYGGQPYSNQPQHF	TGTGCCACCAGCGGATATGGAGGACAGCCTTATAGCAATCAGCCCCAGCATTTT
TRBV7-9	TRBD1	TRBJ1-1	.	CASSYVQGARNTEAFF	TGTGCCAGCAGCTATGTACAGGGGGCTCGAAACACTGAAGCTTTCTTT
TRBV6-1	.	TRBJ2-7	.	CASRRTSIYSYEQYF	TGTGCCAGCAGAAGGACTTCTATTTACTCCTACGAGCAGTACTTC
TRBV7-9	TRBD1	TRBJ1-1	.	CASSEQGPLNTEAFF	TGTGCCAGCAGCGAACAGGGGCCTTTGAACACTGAAGCTTTCTTT
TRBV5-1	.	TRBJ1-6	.	CASSLEYSPLHF	TGCGCCAGCAGCTTGGAATACTCACCCCTCCACTTT
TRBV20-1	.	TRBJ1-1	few	CSARVTGRGAFF	TGCAGTGCTAGAGTCACAGGGAGGGGAGCTTTCTTT
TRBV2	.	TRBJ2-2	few	CASSGTTTGELFF	TGTGCCAGCAGTGGAACAACTACCGGGGAGCTGTTTTTT
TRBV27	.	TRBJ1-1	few	CASSPGRINTEAFF	TGTGCCAGCAGCCCCGGTAGGATCAACACTGAAGCTTTCTTT
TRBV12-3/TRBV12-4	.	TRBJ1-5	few	CASSPINSNQPQHF	TGTGCCAGCAGCCCTATAAATAGCAATCAGCCCCAGCATTTT
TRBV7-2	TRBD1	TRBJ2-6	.	CASSSMTGVGANVLTF	TGTGCCAGCAGCTCTATGACAGGGGTTGGGGCCAACGTCCTGACTTTC
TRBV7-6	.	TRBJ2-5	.	CASSLYRESETQYF	TGTGCCAGCAGCCTATACAGGGAATCGGAGACCCAGTACTTC
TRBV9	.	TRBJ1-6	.	CASSVRADNYNSPLHF	TGTGCCAGCAGCGTAAGGGCGGATAACTATAATTCACCCCTCCACTTT
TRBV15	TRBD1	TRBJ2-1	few	CATSDGTGDHNEQFF	TGTGCCACCAGCGACGGGACAGGGGATCACAATGAGCAGTTCTTC
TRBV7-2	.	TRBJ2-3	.	CASSLVAGWADTQYF	TGTGCCAGCAGCTTAGTGGCCGGGTGGGCAGATACGCAGTATTTT
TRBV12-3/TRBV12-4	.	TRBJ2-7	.	CASSFGRRGEQYF	TGTGCCAGCAGTTTTGGCAGGAGGGGCGAGCAGTACTTC
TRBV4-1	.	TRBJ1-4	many	CASSPMDWVNEKLFF	TGCGCCAGCAGCCCGATGGACTGGGTAAATGAAAAACTGTTTTTT
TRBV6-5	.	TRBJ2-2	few	CASSYSFTRGTGELFF	TGTGCCAGCAGTTACTCGTTTACCAGGGGTACCGGGGAGCTGTTTTTT